The T cell receptor beta chain described here comes from a study of blood T cell repertoires in COVID-19. Study information: T cells, B-cell-depleted T cells, or PBMCs provided the cDNA or gDNA that served as material.

The germline V and J ends were trimmed by 7 bases and 5 bases, with 18 bases remaining between them. CDR3 length equals 14 residues. In germline, CDR1 is MNHEY, CDR2 SMNVEV (reference sequence). Each recovered donor of Cohort 3 presented with two negative PCRs, clearance, or symptom resolution. Sequencing was performed with immunoSEQ multiplex PCR; in TCRdb, only in-frame clones are kept and a portion is missing. The data show a few hundred thousand clones, approximately 90% seen once. The gene calls are TRBV27 and TRBJ2-7; tentatively, D is TRBD1 (6 bases). This clonotype was sampled from a man aged 18 to 29 who had recovered from COVID-19. Source material: PBMCs or T cells enriched from blood (not recorded which). CDR3 sequence reads: CASKISQGMNEQYF. The CDR3 DNA follows: TGTGCCAGCAAGATAAGTCAGGGGATGAACGAGCAGTACTTC.